One and the same sample provided the 21 T cell receptor beta chains below, sequenced in a study of cytomegalovirus exposure and HLA in healthy donors. PCR involved 60 Vbeta and 13 Jbeta primers. Assay used: immunoSEQ multiplex PCR; TCRdb lists only in-frame clones, some missing. This sample yields 130,000 or so clones, of which 60% to 80% are seen a single time; around 1.6% belongs to the top ten. The sample taken for sequencing was PBMCs. These receptors originate from a female donor in good health and CMV-seronegative.

The chain carries TRBV21-1 and TRBJ2-7; whether TRBD1, the table's D call, matches the DNA was not checked. TRBV21-1 is annotated as a pseudogene. The CDR3 spans 17 residues. CDR3 nucleotide sequence: TGTGCCAGCAGCCCTAGAAACGACAGGGGTATATTCTACGAGCAGTACTTC. Translating gives CASSPRNDRGIFYEQYF.

The chain is built from TRBV19 and TRBJ2-5; D may be TRBD1 (6 bases). The tail of the sequence fits TRBJ2-7 better, so the J call may be wrong. The CDR3 has 12 residues. Germline assignment: CDR1 LNHDA and CDR2 SQIVND (reference sequence). CDR3 protein: CASSINRVEQYF. CDR3 DNA: TGTGCCAGTAGTATAAACAGGGTCGAGCAGTACTTC.

This chain joins TRBV28 and TRBJ2-3; a weak D match, TRBD2 (6 bases). The CDR3 contains 17 residues. V lost 5 bases, J lost 2 bases, and 20 bases lay in between. From germline, CDR1 is MDHEN and CDR2 SYDVKM. The CDR3 region is CASSLPGTSKTTDTQYF. Written as DNA, the CDR3 is TGTGCCAGCAGTCTGCCCGGGACTTCTAAAACCACAGATACGCAGTATTTT.

The CDR3 DNA reads TGTGCCAGCAGCTTAGAAATCACTGGGGCCAACGTCCTGACTTTC. This codes for CASSLEITGANVLTF. V gene TRBV11-2 combines with J gene TRBJ2-6; D call uncertain. Deletions cut 0 bases from V and 2 bases from J, with 5 bases between. This CDR3 has 15 residues. Germline CDR1 reads SGHAT; CDR2 reads FQNNGV.

The chain has TRBV4-1 and TRBJ2-1, with TRBD2 identical over 14 bases. CDR1 is MGHRA and CDR2 is YSYEKL in the germline V gene. There are 18 residues in the CDR3. With V trimmed by 2 bases and J by 2 bases, 5 bases remained unmatched. DNA of the CDR3: TGCGCCAGCAGCCAACTTAGACTAGCGGGGGGGCCCTACAATGAGCAGTTCTTC. Translating it yields CASSQLRLAGGPYNEQFF.

This chain joins TRBV15 and TRBJ1-5, with TRBD1 identical over 9 bases. CDR3 length: 14 amino acids. Germline V gene data show CDR1 as LNHNV and CDR2 as YYDKDF (reference sequence). The ends lost 4 bases at V and 4 bases at J; junction bases unmatched: 2. As DNA, the CDR3 is TGTGCCACCAGCAAGACAGGGGGAAATCAGCCCCAGCATTTT. It yields the protein CATSKTGGNQPQHF.

The rearrangement uses TRBV27 and TRBJ1-1; weak D call: TRBD1 (5 bases). This CDR3 contains 15 residues. Trimming stripped 2 bases from V and 3 bases from J, with 13 bases between. Germline values: CDR1 MNHEY, CDR2 SMNVEV (reference sequence). For the CDR3, the DNA is TGTGCCAGCAGTTTAGGCTGGGCGGGGGACACTGAAGCTTTCTTT. It specifies CASSLGWAGDTEAFF.

The table lists this clone with a few counts. The V gene is TRBV5-4, the J gene TRBJ1-6, with 7 bases fitting TRBD1. V trimming: 5 bases; J trimming: 7 bases; junction bases outside the gene matches: 15. The CDR3 length is 17 residues. Germline V lookup: CDR1 SGHNT, CDR2 YYREEE (reference sequence). CDR3 in amino acids: CASRDGTGVSLNSPLHF. The CDR3 DNA is TGTGCCAGCAGGGACGGCACAGGGGTCAGTTTGAATTCACCCCTCCACTTT.

This chain links TRBV10-3 with TRBJ2-7; 7 bases line up with TRBD1. CDR3 length: 16 amino acids. V shed 10 bases and J 3 bases; nucleotides not matched to a gene: 18. Germline CDR1 is ENHRY and CDR2 is SYGVKD. CDR3 protein: CATRLGPGQLIYEQYF. The DNA for the CDR3 is TGTGCCACGAGGCTGGGCCCGGGACAGTTGATCTACGAGCAGTACTTC.

This clone has more than one count but fewer than ten. This sequence joins TRBV19 and TRBJ2-1; D might be TRBD1 (6 bases). Between the trimmed V and J ends, which lost 7 bases and 7 bases, there was a span of 14 bases. The CDR3 is 13 residues long. Germline CDR1 and CDR2: LNHDA and SQIVND (reference sequence). The CDR3 sequence is CASKGGTLNEQFF. DNA for the CDR3: TGTGCCAGTAAAGGGGGAACCTTAAATGAGCAGTTCTTC.

The rearrangement uses TRBV7-2 and TRBJ2-5, with 12 bases lining up with TRBD2. This CDR3 comprises 17 residues. Germline V CDR1 and CDR2: SGHTA, FQGNSA. V was clipped by 2 bases and J by 5 bases; unmatched bases: 9. The CDR3 region has the DNA TGTGCCAGCAGCTTAATGCTAGCGGGGGGGCAGGGTGAGACCCAGTACTTC. It translates to CASSLMLAGGQGETQYF.

The chain is built from TRBV27 and TRBJ2-7; TRBD1 matches at 11 bases. Germline V gene lookup returns CDR1 MNHEY and CDR2 SMNVEV (reference sequence). This CDR3 is 16 amino acids long. The V segment lost 3 bases and the J segment 4 bases; nucleotides outside the gene matches: 8. The CDR3: CASSFGTGGSRYEQYF. The CDR3 nucleotides are TGTGCCAGCAGTTTTGGGACAGGGGGTTCCCGATACGAGCAGTACTTC.

The genes are TRBV7-9 and TRBJ1-5; 8 bases match TRBD1. Trimming cost V 0 bases and J 1 base; bases outside gene matches: 5. This CDR3 has 17 amino acids. Germline V gene lookup returns CDR1 SEHNR and CDR2 FQNEAQ (reference sequence). The CDR3 coding sequence is TGTGCCAGCAGCTTAGCCAGGGGGCGAAGGAGCAATCAGCCCCAGCATTTT. It is translated as CASSLARGRRSNQPQHF.

The chain recombines TRBV6-4 with TRBJ2-7; 9 nucleotides line up with TRBD1. The CDR3 totals 13 residues. With V trimmed by 10 bases and J by 3 bases, 7 bases remained unmatched. Germline lookup yields CDR1 MRHNA and CDR2 SNTAGT. The CDR3 region has the DNA TGTGCCAACGGGGACAGGGCGATCTACGAGCAGTACTTC. Translating it yields CANGDRAIYEQYF.

Concerning this clone: This sample also contains other DNA sequences that code for the same CDR3. This rearrangement joins TRBV5-1 to TRBJ1-3; D may be TRBD1 (5 bases). The germline V gene encodes CDR1 SGHRS and CDR2 YFSETQ. V lost 5 bases and J 4 bases, leaving 13 bases between the germline ends. The CDR3 sequence is 14 residues long. The CDR3 protein is CASRLQGSGNTIYF. The CDR3, as DNA: TGCGCCAGCAGGCTCCAGGGCTCCGGAAACACCATATATTTT.

This clone was detected a few times. The chain carries TRBV6-6 and TRBJ2-7; 7 nucleotides agree with TRBD1. CDR1 MNHNY and CDR2 SVGAGI come from the germline V gene (reference sequence). This CDR3 has 14 amino acids. Trimming took 0 bases from V and 5 from J; bases not matched to a gene: 4. The CDR3 region has the DNA TGTGCCAGCAGTTACTCTGAGGGGGCAAACGAGCAGTACTTC. Its protein product is CASSYSEGANEQYF.

The chain couples TRBV5-4 to TRBJ2-4; possibly TRBD2 for D (6 bases). Trimming pared 4 bases from V and 0 bases from J, leaving 11 bases between. Germline V gene lookup returns CDR1 SGHNT and CDR2 YYREEE (reference sequence). This CDR3 region has 15 residues. This CDR3 is CASSTSGLAKNIQYF. CDR3 in DNA: TGTGCCAGCAGCACCTCGGGACTAGCCAAAAACATTCAGTACTTC. Looking up the rest from reference TRBV5-4 and TRBJ2-4 gives the full variable domain: ETGVTQSPTHLIKTRGQQVTLRCSSQSGHNTVSWYQQALGQGPQFIFQYYREEENGRGNFPPRFSGLQFPNYSSELNVNALELDDSALYLCASSTSGLAKNIQYFGAGTRLSVL.

The chain carries TRBV11-3 and TRBJ2-7; D might be TRBD1 (5 bases). This CDR3 has 13 residues. Trimming removed 5 bases from V and 3 bases from J, with 11 bases in between. The V gene's germline CDR1 is SGHNT and CDR2 YENEEA. CDR3 residues: CASSLGQSYEQYF. The CDR3, as DNA: TGTGCCAGCAGCCTGGGGCAGAGCTACGAGCAGTACTTC.

This chain connects TRBV4-1 to TRBJ2-7; a possible D gene is TRBD2 (6 bases). V lost 6 bases, J lost 7 bases, and 19 bases lay in between. CDR3 length: 14 amino acids. Per germline, CDR1 MGHRA and CDR2 YSYEKL. CDR3 protein: CASRREPGAKEQYF. The CDR3 nucleotides are TGCGCCAGCAGGAGGGAACCGGGAGCGAAAGAGCAGTACTTC.

This clone came up a few times. The sample holds other DNA sequences that translate to the same CDR3. V and J are TRBV6-1 and TRBJ1-5, with D hard to call. The CDR3 loop spans 12 amino acids. Germline assignment: CDR1 MNHNS and CDR2 SASEGT. V was shortened by 2 bases and J by 7 bases, with 6 bases between the two germline ends. This CDR3 reads CASSESGQPQHF. CDR3 in DNA: TGTGCCAGCAGTGAATCTGGCCAGCCCCAGCATTTT.

The V call is TRBV10-1, the J call TRBJ2-7; TRBD2 is a possible D gene (6 bases). Germline V gene lookup returns CDR1 WNHNN and CDR2 SYGVQD (reference sequence). Trimming took 3 bases from V and 2 from J, leaving 14 bases between them. The CDR3 sequence is 15 residues long. The CDR3 DNA follows: TGCGCCAGCAGTGACCGGGACTCTGAACCCTACGAGCAGTACTTC. Translated, it gives CASSDRDSEPYEQYF.